This TCR beta chain was captured by sequencing in a study of T cells in Graves' hyperthyroidism and ophthalmopathy. Study-wide results and limits: Most thyroid clonotypes expanded above 0.001 appeared in blood too.

This clonotype was seen more than once but under ten times. Its antigen is as yet unknown. CDR3 size: 15 residues. V shed 8 bases, J shed 1 base, and the junction held 8 bases outside the gene matches. CDR1 is SGHAT and CDR2 is FQNNGV in the germline V gene. Amplified regions were TCR beta CDR3 sequences from RNA transcripts. A first-round RT-PCR of the TCR CDR3 used the HTBI primer set. MiXCR was run by TCRdb on the multiplex PCR reads, yielding one entry per CDR3 protein. The sample has about 600,000 distinct CDR3 sequences, 16% seen once. Uncontrolled infection, other autoimmune disease, pregnancy and lactation each barred patients from inclusion. In making diagnoses, clinical symptoms, serum thyroxine and TRAb, thyroid ultrasound and orbital computed tomography were all used.

This rearrangement joins TRBV11-2 to TRBJ2-5; 9 positions match TRBD1. The sequenced sample was blood. This TCR was recovered from a woman in her thirties or forties with Graves' ophthalmopathy. The CDR3 region has the DNA TGTGCCAGCTCGTGGGGACAGGGCGTCCAAGAGACCCAGTACTTC. It is translated as CASSWGQGVQETQYF.